The 31 T cell receptor beta chains presented below share a single source sample, sequenced in a study of T-cell reconstitution after alpha-beta-depleted transplantation in children. Unique molecular identifiers were incorporated during preparation of the TCRbeta library. TCRdb independently ran MiXCR on the PCR reads; one entry per CDR3 protein. The repertoire has about 980,000 distinct CDR3 sequences, around 30% of them found once; the top ten carry under 30%. The sequencing here drew on PBMCs, mostly from graft donor cells, taken 360 days after TCRalphabeta/CD19-depleted stem cell transplant. Every receptor here comes from a boy less than two years old who had a stem cell transplant for SCID, so the T cells may come from the graft donor.

This chain links TRBV27 with TRBJ2-6; D not resolved. The CDR3 is 15 residues long. V was trimmed by 3 bases and J by 3 bases, leaving 9 bases between them. CDR1 and CDR2 from the germline V gene are MNHEY and SMNVEV (reference sequence). The CDR3 nucleotides are TGTGCCAGCAGTTTGATGGGCCTTGGGGCCAACGTCCTGACTTTC. This codes for CASSLMGLGANVLTF. Using reference TRBV27 and TRBJ2-6 for the parts outside the CDR3, the full variable domain is EAQVTQNPRYLITVTGKKLTVTCSQNMNHEYMSWYRQDPGLGLRQIYYSMNVEVTDKGDVPEGYKVSRKEKRNFPLILESPSPNQTSLYFCASSLMGLGANVLTFGAGSRLTVL.

This clonotype was detected a few times. The V call is TRBV5-1, the J call TRBJ2-7, with TRBD1 matching 9 bases. Germline V gene sequence: CDR1 SGHRS, CDR2 YFSETQ. V was pared by 3 bases and J by 3 bases, with 7 bases of the junction left unmatched. The length of the CDR3 is 15 residues. The CDR3 loop reads CASSWDRADLYEQYF. The CDR3 coding sequence is TGCGCCAGCAGCTGGGACAGGGCTGACCTCTACGAGCAGTACTTC.

The chain joins TRBV5-1 to TRBJ2-5, with D tentatively TRBD1 or TRBD2 (7 bases each). The CDR3 contains 14 residues. Looked up from germline, CDR1 is SGHRS and CDR2 is YFSETQ. Deletions cut 4 bases from V and 2 bases from J, with 12 bases between. The CDR3 DNA sequence: TGCGCCAGCAGCGACCAGGGGGGGCAAGAGACCCAGTACTTC. It specifies CASSDQGGQETQYF. The complete variable domain, with remaining parts taken from reference TRBV5-1 and TRBJ2-5, reads KAGVTQTPRYLIKTRGQQVTLSCSPISGHRSVSWYQQTPGQGLQFLFEYFSETQRNKGNFPGRFSGRQFSNSRSEMNVSTLELGDSALYLCASSDQGGQETQYFGPGTRLLVL.

The rearrangement joins TRBV20-1 to TRBJ1-1; possibly TRBD1 for D (5 bases). V was shortened by 0 bases and J by 4 bases, with 21 bases between the two germline ends. CDR3 length: 17 amino acids. CDR1 DFQATT and CDR2 SNEGSKA come from the germline V gene (reference sequence). Written as DNA, the CDR3 is TGCAGTGCTAGAGATATTTTCGGGACCCAGGTCACCACTGAAGCTTTCTTT. It translates to CSARDIFGTQVTTEAFF.

The CDR3 coding sequence is TGTGCCAGCAGTTTAATTCCCCCGGGTGACCAGTACTTC. It specifies CASSLIPPGDQYF. The chain uses TRBV12-3 or TRBV12-4 and TRBJ2-7, with D hard to call. There are 13 residues in the CDR3. V shed 2 bases and J shed 10 bases, with 15 bases lying between them.

This clonotype has just a few counts. This rearrangement joins TRBV12-3 or TRBV12-4 to TRBJ1-4, with TRBD1 as a possible D gene (5 bases). Deletions cut 4 bases from V and 0 bases from J, with 12 bases between. The CDR3 is 16 amino acids. CDR3 in amino acids: CASSSPGGATNEKLFF. In DNA, the CDR3 is TGTGCCAGCAGTTCTCCGGGGGGGGCAACTAATGAAAAACTGTTTTTT.

The rearrangement uses TRBV4-1 and TRBJ2-2; D gene uncertain. This CDR3 is built from 17 residues. Germline V lookup: CDR1 MGHRA, CDR2 YSYEKL. Trimming cost V 1 base and J 5 bases, with 17 bases left between them. CDR3 nucleotide sequence: TGCGCCAGCAGCCAAGCTCCGGGCAAAGGTTTGACCGGGGAGCTGTTTTTT. Translating gives CASSQAPGKGLTGELFF.

This clonotype was picked up a small number of times. This chain uses TRBV10-3 with TRBJ2-3; D is perhaps TRBD1 or TRBD2 (5 bases each). The V end lost 4 bases, the J end lost 1 base, and 6 bases lay between the germline ends. The CDR3 runs to 13 residues. From germline, CDR1 is ENHRY and CDR2 SYGVKD. CDR3 coding DNA: TGTGCCATCAGTGGGGACGGCACAGATACGCAGTATTTT. Encoded protein: CAISGDGTDTQYF.

The chain carries TRBV5-6 and TRBJ2-5; D perhaps matches TRBD1 (5 bases). Deletions cut 1 base from V and 5 bases from J, with 12 bases between. This CDR3 spans 14 amino acids. Germline V gene lookup returns CDR1 SGHDT and CDR2 YYEEEE. The CDR3: CASSLITGVETQYF. In nucleotides, the CDR3 is TGTGCCAGCAGCTTGATCACAGGCGTCGAGACCCAGTACTTC.

The V and J genes are TRBV20-1 and TRBJ2-7, with no clear D. CDR1 and CDR2 from the germline V gene are DFQATT and SNEGSKA (reference sequence). The CDR3 is made up of 11 amino acids. Trimming took off 0 bases at V and 5 bases at J, with 5 bases between the two ends. The CDR3 DNA is TGCAGTGCTAGAGATCGTAACGAGCAGTACTTC. Translation gives CSARDRNEQYF.

This clonotype came up a few times. This rearrangement joins TRBV12-3 or TRBV12-4 to TRBJ1-5; 9 nucleotides align to TRBD1. Unmatched junction bases numbered 6, after V lost 2 bases and J lost 4 bases. This CDR3 has 16 residues. The DNA for the CDR3 is TGTGCCAGCAGTTTATTTTCCGGGACAGGGAATCAGCCCCAGCATTTT. Translating it yields CASSLFSGTGNQPQHF.

The chain is built from TRBV7-9 and TRBJ2-3; the D gene could be TRBD1 or TRBD2 (6 bases each). Between the trimmed V and J ends, which lost 0 bases and 2 bases, there was a span of 9 bases. The length of the CDR3 is 15 residues. CDR1 and CDR2 from the germline V gene are SEHNR and FQNEAQ (reference sequence). Here the CDR3 DNA reads TGTGCCAGCAGCTTAGCGGGGGGCGACACAGATACGCAGTATTTT. It is translated as CASSLAGGDTDTQYF.

This clonotype turned up a few times. The rearrangement links TRBV5-1 to TRBJ2-7, with TRBD2 as a possible D gene (7 bases). The CDR3 covers 15 residues. Trimming cost V 3 bases and J 3 bases, with 16 bases left between them. Germline lookup yields CDR1 SGHRS and CDR2 YFSETQ. The CDR3 spells CASSSIRGADYEQYF. The DNA for the CDR3 is TGCGCCAGCAGCTCGATTCGGGGGGCCGACTACGAGCAGTACTTC.

The V gene is TRBV7-2, the J gene TRBJ2-3, with D unclear. This CDR3 comprises 14 residues. From germline, CDR1 is SGHTA and CDR2 FQGNSA. V lost 5 bases, J lost 5 bases, and 14 bases lay in between. CDR3 DNA: TGTGCCAGCAGCCCCACTGCAGCGTTAGATACGCAGTATTTT. This gives the protein CASSPTAALDTQYF.

This clonotype has a single count. The CDR3 region is CASSLSGGYQETQYF. In nucleotides, the CDR3 is TGTGCCAGCAGCTTATCTGGAGGGTACCAAGAGACCCAGTACTTC. The chain combines TRBV7-9 with TRBJ2-5, with a possible D match to TRBD2 (6 bases). V was cut by 2 bases and J by 0 bases, with 10 bases left in between. This CDR3 is built from 15 residues. Germline V gene sequence: CDR1 SEHNR, CDR2 FQNEAQ (reference sequence).

This clonotype was picked up many times. This chain joins TRBV28 and TRBJ2-3, with D tentatively TRBD2 (7 bases). This CDR3 is built from 17 residues. Between the trimmed V and J ends, which lost 2 bases and 0 bases, there was a span of 15 bases. The germline V gene has CDR1 MDHEN and CDR2 SYDVKM. The CDR3 is CASSLAGATPSTDTQYF. CDR3 nucleotides: TGTGCCAGCAGTTTAGCGGGGGCTACACCTAGCACAGATACGCAGTATTTT.

V usage is TRBV4-1 and J usage is TRBJ2-3, with D perhaps matching TRBD1 (5 bases). Between the trimmed V and J ends, which lost 0 bases and 2 bases, there was a span of 12 bases. Germline CDR1 reads MGHRA; CDR2 reads YSYEKL. This CDR3 spans 16 amino acids. Written as DNA, the CDR3 is TGCGCCAGCAGCCAAGAAAGGGGCCCGTACACAGATACGCAGTATTTT. This encodes CASSQERGPYTDTQYF.

The chain recombines TRBV6-5 with TRBJ2-1; D remains ambiguous. V was shortened by 0 bases and J by 8 bases, with 11 bases between the two germline ends. Germline CDR1 MNHEY, CDR2 SVGAGI. The CDR3 consists of 14 residues. CDR3 in DNA: TGTGCCAGCAGTTACTCGTATATCCAGGATGAGCAGTTCTTC. This sequence encodes CASSYSYIQDEQFF.

This clonotype has just a few counts. The rearrangement uses TRBV18 and TRBJ2-1, with TRBD2 matching 8 bases. V lost 3 bases, J lost 2 bases, and 9 bases stayed unmatched. There are 17 residues in the CDR3. Germline V gene lookup returns CDR1 KGHSH and CDR2 LQKENI. CDR3: CASSPTTGGRTYNEQFF. DNA for the CDR3: TGTGCCAGCTCACCGACAACGGGGGGGCGCACCTACAATGAGCAGTTCTTC. Combining the CDR3 with reference TRBV18 and TRBJ2-1 gives the whole variable domain NAGVMQNPRHLVRRRGQEARLRCSPMKGHSHVYWYRQLPEEGLKFMVYLQKENIIDESGMPKERFSAEFPKEGPSILRIQQVVRGDSAAYFCASSPTTGGRTYNEQFFGPGTRLTVL.

This clonotype was observed a handful of times. The chain links TRBV4-1 to TRBJ2-3; D call uncertain. CDR1 and CDR2 (germline): MGHRA, YSYEKL. V was clipped by 1 base and J by 3 bases, with 5 bases between them. CDR3 length: 13 residues. CDR3 in DNA: TGCGCCAGCAGCCAAGTAATGACAGATACGCAGTATTTT. Translation gives CASSQVMTDTQYF.

This chain joins TRBV4-2 and TRBJ2-3; TRBD2 agrees at 8 bases. This CDR3 has 16 residues. After removal of 0 bases from V and 1 base from J, the junction contained 3 bases not matched to a gene. Looked up from germline, CDR1 is LGHNA and CDR2 is YNFKEQ. CDR3 bases: TGTGCCAGCAGCCAAGAAGGCGGGGGGCGCACAGATACGCAGTATTTT. It encodes CASSQEGGGRTDTQYF.

The chain has TRBV7-3 and TRBJ2-2; 9 nucleotides line up with TRBD1. The CDR3 consists of 19 residues. The germline gives CDR1 SGHTA, CDR2 FQGTGA. V shed 1 base, J shed 0 bases, and the junction held 9 bases outside the gene matches. CDR3: CASSLIPDRGVSNTGELFF. The CDR3 DNA reads TGTGCCAGCAGCTTAATCCCGGACAGGGGAGTGTCGAACACCGGGGAGCTGTTTTTT.

This rearrangement joins TRBV5-1 to TRBJ2-1; TRBD1 aligns across 9 bases. The V and J ends lost 4 bases and 5 bases, in that order; junction bases with no gene match: 10. Germline assignment: CDR1 SGHRS and CDR2 YFSETQ. This CDR3 comprises 16 residues. CDR3 region: CASSVLTGGVDNEQFF. CDR3 nucleotide sequence: TGCGCCAGCAGCGTACTGACAGGGGGGGTCGACAATGAGCAGTTCTTC.

This chain joins TRBV11-1 and TRBJ2-3, with TRBD2 identical over 14 bases. The germline V gene encodes CDR1 SGHAT and CDR2 FQDESV (reference sequence). The CDR3 consists of 18 residues. V dropped 2 bases and J dropped 7; count of bases not matched to a gene: 11. The CDR3 is CASSLRLAGGLGSYTQYF. DNA of the CDR3: TGTGCCAGCAGCTTAAGACTAGCGGGGGGGCTCGGCTCGTATACGCAGTATTTT.

This clonotype turned up a few times. CDR3 residues: CASSPFPGGGTEAFF. Written as DNA, the CDR3 is TGTGCCAGCAGTCCTTTCCCGGGGGGAGGGACTGAAGCTTTCTTT. The chain recombines TRBV6-5 with TRBJ1-1; possibly TRBD1 for D (5 bases). Germline lookup yields CDR1 MNHEY and CDR2 SVGAGI. This CDR3 spans 15 amino acids. Trimming took 5 bases from V and 5 from J, leaving 18 bases between them.

J is TRBJ2-5 and V is TRBV7-9; TRBD1 aligns across 7 bases. Per germline, CDR1 SEHNR and CDR2 FQNEAQ (reference sequence). The CDR3 sequence is 15 residues long. Trimming took 5 bases from V and 4 from J; bases not matched to a gene: 10. CDR3 loop: CASSPGTVIGETQYF. The CDR3 region has the DNA TGTGCCAGCAGCCCCGGGACAGTTATTGGAGAGACCCAGTACTTC.

This chain links TRBV10-3 with TRBJ2-5; TRBD1 aligns across 11 bases. V dropped 4 bases and J dropped 3; count of bases not matched to a gene: 7. This CDR3 comprises 16 residues. CDR1 and CDR2 (germline): ENHRY, SYGVKD. CDR3: CAISATGTGGEETQYF. The CDR3 nucleotides are TGTGCCATCAGTGCGACCGGGACAGGGGGTGAAGAGACCCAGTACTTC.

This chain uses TRBV5-1 with TRBJ1-1; D is ambiguous. The CDR3 sequence is 13 residues long. The germline V gene has CDR1 SGHRS and CDR2 YFSETQ. Trimming shortened V by 0 bases and J by 3 bases, and 6 bases separated the two germline ends. The CDR3 sequence is CASSLDVYTEAFF. The CDR3 region has the DNA TGCGCCAGCAGCTTGGACGTTTACACTGAAGCTTTCTTT.

The chain couples TRBV12-3 or TRBV12-4 to TRBJ2-7; 7 bases map to TRBD1. This CDR3 is built from 15 residues. The V segment lost 2 bases and the J segment 1 base; nucleotides outside the gene matches: 5. The CDR3 DNA is TGTGCCAGCAGTTTACGACAGGGAGAATCCTACGAGCAGTACTTC. This encodes CASSLRQGESYEQYF.

The chain carries TRBV7-3 and TRBJ1-4; D remains ambiguous. The V gene lost 5 bases and the J gene lost 4 bases, with 14 bases spanning the gap. This CDR3 is 15 amino acids long. CDR1 and CDR2 (germline): SGHTA, FQGTGA. In nucleotides, the CDR3 is TGTGCCAGCAGCCTCCTGGACCGCCTTAATGAAAAACTGTTTTTT. Its protein product is CASSLLDRLNEKLFF.

This rearrangement joins TRBV29-1 to TRBJ2-5; weak D call: TRBD2 (5 bases). V was pared by 1 base and J by 0 bases, with 9 bases between. The CDR3 contains 14 residues. Germline V lookup: CDR1 SQVTM, CDR2 ANQGSEA. This CDR3 reads CSVEAPDYQETQYF. The CDR3 DNA sequence: TGCAGCGTTGAAGCGCCGGACTACCAAGAGACCCAGTACTTC.